This TCR beta chain originates from a study of T cell responses to AZD1222 COVID-19 vaccine. Study observations and caveats: Reports say nearly half of spike-specific TCRs go after unmutated variant regions. Most donors were white British and more were female, and clonal diversity was possibly underestimated.

CDR1 is MDHEN and CDR2 is SYDVKM in the germline V gene. The CDR3 totals 14 residues. The J segment lost 3 bases and the V segment lost 4 bases, leaving 6 bases of the junction unmatched. TCRdb's copy holds only in-frame clones and misses some; the assay was immunoSEQ multiplex PCR. This sample yields 120,000 to 150,000 clones, of which 88% are seen a single time; 5% to 5.5% belongs to the top ten. This clone was seen only once. The antigen is undetermined. The sample here was peripheral blood, taken 28 days after the second dose of the MenACWY control vaccine. The TCR sequence derives from an adult who received the MenACWY meningococcal vaccine as a control. The chain is built from TRBV28 and TRBJ2-7; 7 nucleotides align to TRBD1. The CDR3 nucleotides are TGTGCCAGCAGTTCCTCGACAGGGATCTACGAGCAGTACTTC. Translated, it gives CASSSSTGIYEQYF.